The rows below give T cell receptor beta chains drawn from one sample of a study of blood T cell repertoires in COVID-19. The repertoire was sequenced with immunoSEQ multiplex PCR; TCRdb's copy has only in-frame clones and lacks some. In the table there are some 330,000 clones, roughly 90% of which are singletons. The specimen was peripheral blood. The origin of the receptors is a woman aged 25 to 39 with COVID-19, enrolled during active disease. Both conserved end residues are part of each CDR3. The order of the fields is J gene, clone size, V gene, D gene, CDR3 DNA, CDR3 protein. D genes are given only for firm matches. A row's size may be missing; if present it is once, few, many or a size class.

>TRBJ2-2|.|TRBV6-5|.
TGTGCCAGCAGGACGGGACATTTGAACACCGGGGAGCTGTTTTTT
CASRTGHLNTGELFF
>TRBJ2-1|.|TRBV9|.
TGTGCCAGCAGCGTAGCCGGGGGGCTCGGAGAGCAGTTCTTC
CASSVAGGLGEQFF
>TRBJ1-2|.|TRBV5-1|TRBD1
TGCGCCAGCAGCTTGCCCGGGACAGTAACGACTTACACCTTC
CASSLPGTVTTYTF
>TRBJ2-3|.|TRBV4-3|TRBD2
TGCGCCAGCAGCCAAGGTTGGCGGGGGGGCGAAGATACGCAGTATTTT
CASSQGWRGGEDTQYF
>TRBJ2-3|.|TRBV6-2/TRBV6-3|.
TGTGCCAGCAGTTACTCGGAGACGCAGTATTTT
CASSYSETQYF
>TRBJ1-5|.|TRBV30|.
TGTGCCTGGAGTTCCAGGGACAATCAGCCCCAGCATTTT
CAWSSRDNQPQHF
>TRBJ2-2|.|TRBV28|TRBD1
TGTGCCAGCAGTCCGACCCGGGACAGGGGTACCGGGGAGCTGTTTTTT
CASSPTRDRGTGELFF
>TRBJ2-2|once|TRBV27|.
TGTGCCAGCAGTTTCCCTCTGGGGGAGCTGTTTTTT
CASSFPLGELFF
>TRBJ1-5|.|TRBV19|.
TGTGCCAGCGCCGAGAATAGCAATCAGCCCCAGCATTTT
CASAENSNQPQHF
>TRBJ1-5|.|TRBV19|.
TGTGCCAGTAGTGCCCCACCAGGACAGCCCCAGCATTTT
CASSAPPGQPQHF
>TRBJ1-4|few|TRBV28|TRBD1
TGTGCCAGCAGTCCCAACAGGGGGGCAGCTGAAAAACTGTTTTTT
CASSPNRGAAEKLFF
>TRBJ1-5|once|TRBV7-2|.
TGTGCCAGCAGCGGTGACAGAGATCAGCCCCAGCATTTT
CASSGDRDQPQHF
>TRBJ2-6|.|TRBV5-1|.
TGCGCCAGCAGCTTGGGCGGACACTCTGGGGCCAACGTCCTGACTTTC
CASSLGGHSGANVLTF
>TRBJ1-1|.|TRBV27|.
TGTGCCAGCAGAAGGGGACACCTGAACACTGAAGCTTTCTTT
CASRRGHLNTEAFF
>TRBJ1-1|.|TRBV6-5|.
TGTGCCAGCAGGATTACAGTGAACACTGAAGCTTTCTTT
CASRITVNTEAFF
>TRBJ1-4|.|TRBV5-1|TRBD1
TGCGCCAGCAGCTTGAGGACAGGGAATGAAAAACTGTTTTTT
CASSLRTGNEKLFF
>TRBJ1-5|.|TRBV7-9|.
TGTGCCAGCAGCACACAGGGAAATCAGCCCCAGCATTTT
CASSTQGNQPQHF
>TRBJ2-7|.|TRBV3-1/TRBV3-2|TRBD2
TGTGCCAGCAGCCAAGAACCAGCGGGGGGCGACGAGCAGTACTTC
CASSQEPAGGDEQYF
>TRBJ1-5|few|TRBV28|.
TGTGCCAGCAGTTCGCAGGGGAACTTAGGGCAGCCCCAGCATTTT
CASSSQGNLGQPQHF
>TRBJ2-3|.|TRBV27|.
TGTGCCAGCAGTTCGCCTTCGGGGAGGACAGATACGCAGTATTTT
CASSSPSGRTDTQYF
>TRBJ1-2|.|TRBV6-2/TRBV6-3|.
TGTGCCAGCAGTTACAACGTCAGGGGCGACTATGGCTACACCTTC
CASSYNVRGDYGYTF
>TRBJ1-3|few|TRBV4-2|TRBD1
TGTGCCAGCAGCCTGACAGGGGGAGACTTAGGAAACACCATATATTTT
CASSLTGGDLGNTIYF
>TRBJ2-5|.|TRBV7-9|TRBD2
TGTGCCAGCGCCGGGGGACTAGCGGGTATTACGACGGAGACCCAGTACTTC
CASAGGLAGITTETQYF
>TRBJ2-3|once|TRBV7-6|.
TGTGCCAGCAGCTTAGTGGGCATTCCGTTGGATACGCAGTATTTT
CASSLVGIPLDTQYF
>TRBJ1-3|.|TRBV3-1/TRBV3-2|.
TGTGCCAGCAGCCCAGGACAATCTTCTGGAAACACCATATATTTT
CASSPGQSSGNTIYF
>TRBJ1-2|.|TRBV5-1|TRBD1
TGCGCCAGCAGCTTAGAACAGGGGCTGTATGGCTACACCTTC
CASSLEQGLYGYTF
>TRBJ1-4|.|TRBV19|TRBD1
TGTGCCAGTAGTGCATATAGAAGACAGGGGGCTGATGAAAAACTGTTTTTT
CASSAYRRQGADEKLFF
>TRBJ1-6|few|TRBV19|.
TGTGCCAGTAGTATAAAGCCGGGGAGCAATTCACCCCTCCACTTT
CASSIKPGSNSPLHF
>TRBJ1-6|.|TRBV2|TRBD1
TGTGCCAGCAGGATGGACAGGGCCTATAATTCACCCCTCCACTTT
CASRMDRAYNSPLHF
>TRBJ2-7|.|TRBV2|.
TGTGCCAGCAGTGAAGCGCTTCGGGTCTACGAGCAGTACTTC
CASSEALRVYEQYF
>TRBJ1-2|.|TRBV6-5|TRBD1
TGTGCCAGCAGCTACGGACAGGGGAAGGACGGCTACACCTTC
CASSYGQGKDGYTF
>TRBJ2-1|.|TRBV13|.
TGTGCCAGCAGCCCCCATACTAGTAATGAGCAGTTCTTC
CASSPHTSNEQFF
>TRBJ2-5|.|TRBV3-1/TRBV3-2|TRBD2
TGTGCCAGCAGCCAGGGCCTAGTACTAAGCGGGGGGGGCCGAAAGACCCAGTACTTC
CASSQGLVLSGGGRKTQYF
>TRBJ1-6|.|TRBV4-2|TRBD1
TGTGCCAGCAGCCAGTTCCAAACAGGGGGAGGTTCACCCCTCCACTTT
CASSQFQTGGGSPLHF
>TRBJ1-2|.|TRBV3-1/TRBV3-2|.
TGTGCCAGCAGCCAGGCAGGGGCGGATGGCTACACCTTC
CASSQAGADGYTF
>TRBJ2-7|.|TRBV30|.
TGTGCCTGGAGTTGGAGGGAGGGGGGAAGAGACGAGCAGTACTTC
CAWSWREGGRDEQYF
>TRBJ2-7|.|TRBV6-5|.
TGTGCCAGCATTCGATGGGGGGTATCCTACGAGCAGTACTTC
CASIRWGVSYEQYF
>TRBJ2-5|.|TRBV2|TRBD1
TGTGCCAGTACAGGGGGCGACGGTGGGACCCAGTACTTC
CASTGGDGGTQYF
>TRBJ2-3|.|TRBV9|.
TGTGCCAGCAGCGTACCCGGGACTGGCCCAGATACGCAGTATTTT
CASSVPGTGPDTQYF
>TRBJ1-1|.|TRBV6-5|TRBD1
TGTGCCAGCACCCGACAGGGCTACACTGAAGCTTTCTTT
CASTRQGYTEAFF
>TRBJ1-3|.|TRBV6-5|.
TGTGCCAGCAGTCACCCAGGGTATGCTGGAAACACCATATATTTT
CASSHPGYAGNTIYF